This record looks at one T cell receptor beta chain sequence and its context. Its specificity is unknown. The sample is drawn from a study of cytomegalovirus exposure and HLA in healthy donors. Study results and limitations: Within a later analysis, the majority of CMV-associated TCR beta chains appeared HLA-restricted.

There are 15 residues in the CDR3. Germline CDR1 reads GTSNPN; CDR2 reads SVGIG (reference sequence). V was cut by 0 bases and J by 1 base, with 12 bases left in between. Use of 60 Vbeta and 13 Jbeta primers characterized the PCR. Assay used: immunoSEQ multiplex PCR; TCRdb lists only in-frame clones, some missing. The repertoire table contains 150,000 to 200,000 clones. This chain links TRBV30 with TRBJ2-5, with D possibly being TRBD1 (5 bases). This clonotype was sampled from a woman younger than 30 in good health and CMV-seropositive. What was sequenced was PBMCs. The CDR3 DNA sequence: TGTGCCTGGAGTGTACAACTGACAGTCCAAGAGACCCAGTACTTC. Its protein is CAWSVQLTVQETQYF. The complete variable domain, with remaining parts taken from reference TRBV30 and TRBJ2-5, reads SQTIHQWPATLVQPVGSPLSLECTVEGTSNPNLYWYRQAAGRGLQLLFYSVGIGQISSEVPQNLSASRPQDRQFILSSKKLLLSDSGFYLCAWSVQLTVQETQYFGPGTRLLVL.